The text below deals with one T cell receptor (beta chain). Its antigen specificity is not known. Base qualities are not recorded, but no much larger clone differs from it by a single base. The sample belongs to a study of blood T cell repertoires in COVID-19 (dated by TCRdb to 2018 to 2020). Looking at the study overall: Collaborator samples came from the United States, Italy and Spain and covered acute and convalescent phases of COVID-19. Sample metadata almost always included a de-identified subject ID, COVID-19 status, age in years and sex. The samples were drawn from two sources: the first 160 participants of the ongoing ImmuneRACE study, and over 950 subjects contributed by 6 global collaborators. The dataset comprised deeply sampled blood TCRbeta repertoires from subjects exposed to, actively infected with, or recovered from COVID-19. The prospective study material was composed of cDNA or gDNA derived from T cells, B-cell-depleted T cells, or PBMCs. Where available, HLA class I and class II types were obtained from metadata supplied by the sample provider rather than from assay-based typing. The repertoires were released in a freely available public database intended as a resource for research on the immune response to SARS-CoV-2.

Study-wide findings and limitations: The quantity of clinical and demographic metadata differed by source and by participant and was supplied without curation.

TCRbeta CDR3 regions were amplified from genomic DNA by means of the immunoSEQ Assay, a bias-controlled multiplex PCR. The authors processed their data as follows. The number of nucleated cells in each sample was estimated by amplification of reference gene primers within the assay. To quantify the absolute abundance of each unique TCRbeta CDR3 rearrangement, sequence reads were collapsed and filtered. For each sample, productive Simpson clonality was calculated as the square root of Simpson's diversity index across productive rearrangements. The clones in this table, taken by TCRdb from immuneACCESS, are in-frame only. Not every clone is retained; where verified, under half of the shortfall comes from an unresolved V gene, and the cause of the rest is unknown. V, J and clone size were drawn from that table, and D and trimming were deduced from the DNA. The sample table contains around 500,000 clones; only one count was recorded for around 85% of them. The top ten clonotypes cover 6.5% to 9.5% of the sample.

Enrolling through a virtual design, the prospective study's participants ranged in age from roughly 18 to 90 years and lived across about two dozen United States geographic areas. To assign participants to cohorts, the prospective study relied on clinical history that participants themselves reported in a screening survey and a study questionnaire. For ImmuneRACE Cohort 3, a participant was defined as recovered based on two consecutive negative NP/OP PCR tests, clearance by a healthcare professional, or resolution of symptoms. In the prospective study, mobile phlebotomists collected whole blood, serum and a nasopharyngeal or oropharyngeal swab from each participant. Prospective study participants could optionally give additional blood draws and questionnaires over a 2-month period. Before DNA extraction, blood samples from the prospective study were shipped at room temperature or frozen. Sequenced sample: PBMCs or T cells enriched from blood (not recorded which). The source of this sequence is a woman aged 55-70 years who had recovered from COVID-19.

The CDR3 protein sequence reads: CATSRGGTGDEKLFF. The DNA reads as follows: TGTGCCACCAGCAGAGGGGGGACAGGGGATGAAAAACTGTTTTTT. This chain is built from TRBV15 and TRBJ1-4, with 10 junctional bases fitting TRBD1. Reading from cysteine to phenylalanine, the CDR3 counts 15 amino acids. The entry retains the CDR3 DNA only, 45 bases that are in frame from base 1. CDR1 and CDR2, per the germline V gene (reference sequence), are LNHNV and YYDKDF. V loses 1 base at its end and J loses 6 bases; junction bases beyond the gene matches: 2.